Listed below are T cell receptor beta chains from one sample, sequenced in a study of cytomegalovirus exposure and HLA in healthy donors. The assay was immunoSEQ multiplex PCR, and TCRdb's table has in-frame clones only and misses some. The data contain over 120,000 clones, about 77% of them seen just once; the ten biggest clones take up 3% to 4.5%. The specimen was PBMCs. These receptors were taken from a male donor in good health and CMV-seronegative. Each CDR3 is given with its conserved first and last residue. Fields, in order: V gene, CDR3 length, clone size, D gene, J gene, CDR3 DNA, CDR3 protein. The D gene is left open where the match is weak. Some rows have no size entry. The others give once, few or many, or a class for an expanded clone.

V: TRBV29-1; length: 13; size: .; D: .; J: TRBJ2-7; DNA: TGCAGCGTTGAAGTAGACACCTCCTACGAGCAGTACTTC; CDR3: CSVEVDTSYEQYF
V: TRBV7-6; length: 13; size: .; D: TRBD1; J: TRBJ2-5; DNA: TGTGCCAGCAGCCAGGGACAGGTTATAACCCAGTACTTC; CDR3: CASSQGQVITQYF
V: TRBV6-5; length: 14; size: .; D: .; J: TRBJ2-7; DNA: TGTGCCAGCAGTCAAGGGACAATGAGCTACGAGCAGTACTTC; CDR3: CASSQGTMSYEQYF
V: TRBV4-3; length: 16; size: .; D: TRBD1; J: TRBJ2-1; DNA: TGCGCCAGCAGCCAAGAGCGGACAGGGGGTAGGGGTGAGCAGTTCTTC; CDR3: CASSQERTGGRGEQFF
V: TRBV5-4; length: 14; size: .; D: TRBD1; J: TRBJ2-7; DNA: TGTGCCAGCAGCTTGGAAGCAGGGGGCTACGAGCAGTACTTC; CDR3: CASSLEAGGYEQYF
V: TRBV6-6; length: 14; size: .; D: TRBD1; J: TRBJ2-1; DNA: TGTGCCACCGGCGGGACAGGGGGAATGACTGAGCAGTTCTTC; CDR3: CATGGTGGMTEQFF
V: TRBV6-5; length: 16; size: .; D: .; J: TRBJ2-2; DNA: TGTGCCAGCAGTTTCGGAGGGAAGATGAACACCGGGGAGCTGTTTTTT; CDR3: CASSFGGKMNTGELFF
V: TRBV2; length: 17; size: .; D: .; J: TRBJ2-4; DNA: TGTGCCAGCAGTGAATCCTTCCTAATCCTAGCCAAAAACATTCAGTACTTC; CDR3: CASSESFLILAKNIQYF
V: TRBV7-6; length: 14; size: .; D: TRBD1; J: TRBJ1-1; DNA: TGTGCCAGCAGCTCGACAGGGATGAACACTGAAGCTTTCTTT; CDR3: CASSSTGMNTEAFF
V: TRBV6-5; length: 14; size: .; D: .; J: TRBJ1-1; DNA: TGTGCCAGCTACCCAGGGCAGGTGAACACTGAAGCTTTCTTT; CDR3: CASYPGQVNTEAFF
V: TRBV7-2; length: 15; size: .; D: .; J: TRBJ1-4; DNA: TGTGCCAGCAGCTTAGCGAAGGCGGTTAATGAAAAACTGTTTTTT; CDR3: CASSLAKAVNEKLFF
V: TRBV6-5; length: 12; size: .; D: .; J: TRBJ1-5; DNA: TGTGCCAGCAGGAGGGCTTTGCAGCCCCAGCATTTT; CDR3: CASRRALQPQHF
V: TRBV11-2; length: 15; size: .; D: TRBD2; J: TRBJ2-1; DNA: TGTGCCAGCAGCTTTAGCGGGGATTTCTACAATGAGCAGTTCTTC; CDR3: CASSFSGDFYNEQFF
V: TRBV4-1; length: 15; size: .; D: .; J: TRBJ1-6; DNA: TGCGCCAGCAGCCAATGGGACATTCGGAATTCACCCCTCCACTTT; CDR3: CASSQWDIRNSPLHF
V: TRBV14; length: 13; size: .; D: .; J: TRBJ1-4; DNA: TGTGCCAGCAGCCGACAGGCTAATGAAAAACTGTTTTTT; CDR3: CASSRQANEKLFF
V: TRBV21-1; length: 16; size: .; D: .; J: TRBJ2-7; DNA: TGTGCCAGCAGCAAAGACAGGGCAGCGATCTCCTACGAGCAGTACTTC; CDR3: CASSKDRAAISYEQYF
V: TRBV19; length: 15; size: .; D: .; J: TRBJ1-1; DNA: TGTGCTTCGACCGATGGGGCAGCTGTGAACACTGAAGCTTTCTTT; CDR3: CASTDGAAVNTEAFF
V: TRBV6-6; length: 14; size: .; D: TRBD1; J: TRBJ2-7; DNA: TGTGCCAGCATTACCGGGACAGGGTCGGACGAGCAGTACTTC; CDR3: CASITGTGSDEQYF
V: TRBV7-9; length: 16; size: few; D: TRBD2; J: TRBJ2-1; DNA: TGTGCCAGCAGCCGTGATGATAGCGGGGCCTACAATGAGCAGTTCTTC; CDR3: CASSRDDSGAYNEQFF
V: TRBV6-5; length: 13; size: few; D: .; J: TRBJ2-7; DNA: TGTGCCAGCAGTTACTCGTTTGGGAGCGAGCAGTACTTC; CDR3: CASSYSFGSEQYF
V: TRBV7-8; length: 15; size: .; D: .; J: TRBJ1-6; DNA: TGTGCCAGCAGGCGCCGGGACACCAATAATTCACCCCTCCACTTT; CDR3: CASRRRDTNNSPLHF
V: TRBV19; length: 12; size: .; D: .; J: TRBJ1-2; DNA: TGTGCCAGTAGTCCCCGGGGGGCTGGCTACACCTTC; CDR3: CASSPRGAGYTF
V: TRBV7-6; length: 16; size: .; D: TRBD1; J: TRBJ2-5; DNA: TGTGCCAGCAGCCAACCAAGACAGGGTATGAGAGAGACCCAGTACTTC; CDR3: CASSQPRQGMRETQYF
V: TRBV5-4; length: 14; size: .; D: .; J: TRBJ2-5; DNA: TGTGCCAGCAGCTTGGGAGGGTTAAGAGAGACCCAGTACTTC; CDR3: CASSLGGLRETQYF
V: TRBV11-3; length: 15; size: .; D: .; J: TRBJ2-7; DNA: TGTACCAGCAGCTTAGCACCTGGCGGCGGCTACGAGCAGTACTTC; CDR3: CTSSLAPGGGYEQYF
V: TRBV9; length: 13; size: .; D: .; J: TRBJ2-5; DNA: TGTGCCAGCAGCGGAAACAGACAAGAGACCCAGTACTTC; CDR3: CASSGNRQETQYF
V: TRBV10-3; length: 21; size: once; D: TRBD2; J: TRBJ2-2; DNA: TGTGCCATCAGTCCCCCCGGGACTAGCGGGATACTTTCGGGGCACACCGGGGAGCTGTTTTTT; CDR3: CAISPPGTSGILSGHTGELFF
V: TRBV6-5; length: 12; size: once; D: TRBD1; J: TRBJ1-2; DNA: TGTGCCAGCAATCAACAGGGGAGCGGCTACACCTTC; CDR3: CASNQQGSGYTF
V: TRBV7-2; length: 14; size: .; D: TRBD1; J: TRBJ2-2; DNA: TGTGCCAGCAGCTGGGACAGGGGCACCGGGGAGCTGTTTTTT; CDR3: CASSWDRGTGELFF
V: TRBV6-1; length: 14; size: .; D: .; J: TRBJ1-5; DNA: TGTGCCACTCGTGGAGGGGCGGAAAATCAGCCCCAGCATTTT; CDR3: CATRGGAENQPQHF
V: TRBV19; length: 17; size: once; D: .; J: TRBJ2-6; DNA: TGTGCCAGTAGTCCCGGACATCTCCTCTATGGGGCCAACGTCCTGACTTTC; CDR3: CASSPGHLLYGANVLTF
V: TRBV7-2; length: 15; size: .; D: .; J: TRBJ1-5; DNA: TGTGCCAGCAGCTTAGACTCGGGGGGTTATCAGCCCCAGCATTTT; CDR3: CASSLDSGGYQPQHF
V: TRBV4-3; length: 14; size: .; D: .; J: TRBJ1-1; DNA: TGCGCCAGCAGCCAAGATGAGAGGAACACTGAAGCTTTCTTT; CDR3: CASSQDERNTEAFF
V: TRBV7-3; length: 14; size: .; D: .; J: TRBJ2-2; DNA: TGTGCCAGCAGCTCCACAGGGAGTCCCGGGGAGCTGTTTTTT; CDR3: CASSSTGSPGELFF
V: TRBV5-1; length: 15; size: .; D: TRBD2; J: TRBJ2-1; DNA: TGCGCCAGCAGCCTAACTAGCGGGGTGGGTCGGGGGCAGTTCTTC; CDR3: CASSLTSGVGRGQFF
V: TRBV19; length: 12; size: .; D: .; J: TRBJ1-2; DNA: TGTGCCAGCACACAGGGCACCGATGGCTACACCTTC; CDR3: CASTQGTDGYTF
V: TRBV6-1; length: 14; size: few; D: TRBD1; J: TRBJ1-2; DNA: TGTGCCAGCAGGACAGGGGGCGAGTCCTATGGCTACACCTTC; CDR3: CASRTGGESYGYTF
V: TRBV10-3; length: 15; size: .; D: TRBD1; J: TRBJ1-2; DNA: TGTGCCATCAGTGAGTCACAGGGGGATTACTATGGCTACACCTTC; CDR3: CAISESQGDYYGYTF
V: TRBV6-1; length: 13; size: .; D: TRBD1; J: TRBJ2-2; DNA: TGTGCCAGGGGAGGGACAGGGACCGGGGAGCTGTTTTTT; CDR3: CARGGTGTGELFF
V: TRBV7-9; length: 14; size: .; D: TRBD1; J: TRBJ1-1; DNA: TGTGCCAGCAGCCCCCGACAGGGCCGGGCTGAAGCTTTCTTT; CDR3: CASSPRQGRAEAFF
V: TRBV4-1; length: 15; size: .; D: .; J: TRBJ1-1; DNA: TGCGCCAGCAGACCCATCTACAGGGTCAACACTGAAGCTTTCTTT; CDR3: CASRPIYRVNTEAFF
V: TRBV11-3; length: 16; size: .; D: .; J: TRBJ2-1; DNA: TGTGCCAGCAGCTTAGCCCGGGGTAGCGCATACAATGAGCAGTTCTTC; CDR3: CASSLARGSAYNEQFF
V: TRBV11-2; length: 14; size: .; D: .; J: TRBJ2-1; DNA: TGTGCCAGCAGCGCGACAAATGGGGCAGCTGAGCAGTTCTTC; CDR3: CASSATNGAAEQFF
V: TRBV21-1; length: 17; size: .; D: .; J: TRBJ2-7; DNA: TGTGCCAGCAGCAAAGGGGTCCGACTAGCGGGTTCCTACGAGCAGTACTTC; CDR3: CASSKGVRLAGSYEQYF
V: TRBV30; length: 12; size: .; D: .; J: TRBJ2-5; DNA: TGTGCCTGGAGTGTATCGTCAGAGACCCAGTACTTC; CDR3: CAWSVSSETQYF